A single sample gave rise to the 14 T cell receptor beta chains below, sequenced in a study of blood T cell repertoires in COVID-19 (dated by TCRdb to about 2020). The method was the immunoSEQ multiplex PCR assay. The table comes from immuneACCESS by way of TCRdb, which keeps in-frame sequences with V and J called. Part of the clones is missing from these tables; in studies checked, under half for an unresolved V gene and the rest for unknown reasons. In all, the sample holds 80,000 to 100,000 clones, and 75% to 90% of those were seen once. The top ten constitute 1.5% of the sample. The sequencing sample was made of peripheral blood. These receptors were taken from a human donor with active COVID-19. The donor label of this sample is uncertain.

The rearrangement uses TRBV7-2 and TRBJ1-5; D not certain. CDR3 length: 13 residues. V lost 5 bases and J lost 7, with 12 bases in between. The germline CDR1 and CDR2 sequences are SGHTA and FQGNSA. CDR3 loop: CASSPRGGQPQHF. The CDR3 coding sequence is TGTGCCAGCAGCCCACGAGGTGGACAGCCCCAGCATTTT.

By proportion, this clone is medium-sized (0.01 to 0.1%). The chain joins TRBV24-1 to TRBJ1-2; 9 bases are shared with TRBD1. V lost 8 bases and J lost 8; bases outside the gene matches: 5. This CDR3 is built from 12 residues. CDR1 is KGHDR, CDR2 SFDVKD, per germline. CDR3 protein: CATTRTGEGYTF. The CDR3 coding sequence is TGTGCCACCACCAGGACAGGGGAAGGCTACACCTTC.

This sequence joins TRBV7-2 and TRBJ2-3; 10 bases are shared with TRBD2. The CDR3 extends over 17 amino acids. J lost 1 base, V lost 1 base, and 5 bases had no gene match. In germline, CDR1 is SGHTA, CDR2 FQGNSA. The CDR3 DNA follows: TGTGCCAGCAGCTTAGTTAGCGGGGGGACAGGCACAGATACGCAGTATTTT. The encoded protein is CASSLVSGGTGTDTQYF. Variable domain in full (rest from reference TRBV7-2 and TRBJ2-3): GAGVSQSPSNKVTEKGKDVELRCDPISGHTALYWYRQSLGQGLEFLIYFQGNSAPDKSGLPSDRFSAERTGGSVSTLTIQRTQQEDSAVYLCASSLVSGGTGTDTQYFGPGTRLTVL.

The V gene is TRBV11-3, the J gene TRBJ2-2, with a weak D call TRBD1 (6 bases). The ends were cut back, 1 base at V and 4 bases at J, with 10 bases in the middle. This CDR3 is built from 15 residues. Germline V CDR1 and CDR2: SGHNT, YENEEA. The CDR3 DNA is TGTGCCAGCAGCTTAGGGGGGCAAGGCACCGGGGAGCTGTTTTTT. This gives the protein CASSLGGQGTGELFF.

The CDR3 region has the DNA TGTGCCAGCAGTCCCCACAGGGGAGGTGAAAAACTGTTTTTT. It translates to CASSPHRGGEKLFF. This chain links TRBV28 with TRBJ1-4; TRBD1 agrees at 7 bases. Per the germline V gene, CDR1 is MDHEN and CDR2 is SYDVKM. The junction had 7 bases not matched to a gene; V was cut back by 5 bases and J by 7 bases. The CDR3 is 14 residues long.

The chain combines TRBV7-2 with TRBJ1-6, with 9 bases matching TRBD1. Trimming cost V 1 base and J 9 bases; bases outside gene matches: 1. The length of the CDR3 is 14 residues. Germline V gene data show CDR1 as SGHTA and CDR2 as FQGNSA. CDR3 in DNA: TGTGCCAGCAGCTTAGGGACAGGGGCTTCACCCCTCCACTTT. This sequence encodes CASSLGTGASPLHF.

The CDR3 protein is CAWIGGGGGYTF. CDR3 bases: TGTGCCTGGATAGGGGGGGGAGGTGGCTACACCTTC. The genes are TRBV30 and TRBJ1-2; perhaps TRBD1 as D (6 bases). Germline-derived CDR1 and CDR2 are GTSNPN and SVGIG (reference sequence). The CDR3 loop spans 12 amino acids. Between the trimmed V and J ends, which lost 4 bases and 7 bases, there was a span of 13 bases.

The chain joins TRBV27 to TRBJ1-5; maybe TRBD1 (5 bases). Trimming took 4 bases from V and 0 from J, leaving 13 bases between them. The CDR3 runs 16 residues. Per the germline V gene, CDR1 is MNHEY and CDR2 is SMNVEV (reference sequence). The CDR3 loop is CASSSMTAHSNQPQHF. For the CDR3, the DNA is TGTGCCAGCAGTTCCATGACAGCTCATAGCAATCAGCCCCAGCATTTT.

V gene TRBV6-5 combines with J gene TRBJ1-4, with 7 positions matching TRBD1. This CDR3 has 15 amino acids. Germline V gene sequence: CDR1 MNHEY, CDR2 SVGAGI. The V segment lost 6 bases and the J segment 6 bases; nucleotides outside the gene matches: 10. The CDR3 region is CASSPGQEKYEKLFF. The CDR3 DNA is TGTGCCAGCAGCCCAGGACAGGAAAAATATGAAAAACTGTTTTTT.

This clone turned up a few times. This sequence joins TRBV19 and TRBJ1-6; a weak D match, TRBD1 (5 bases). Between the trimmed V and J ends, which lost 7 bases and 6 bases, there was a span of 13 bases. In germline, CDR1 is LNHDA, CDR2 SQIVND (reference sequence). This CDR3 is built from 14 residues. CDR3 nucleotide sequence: TGTGCCAGTAACCCAGGGAACTTTAATTCACCCCTCCACTTT. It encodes CASNPGNFNSPLHF.

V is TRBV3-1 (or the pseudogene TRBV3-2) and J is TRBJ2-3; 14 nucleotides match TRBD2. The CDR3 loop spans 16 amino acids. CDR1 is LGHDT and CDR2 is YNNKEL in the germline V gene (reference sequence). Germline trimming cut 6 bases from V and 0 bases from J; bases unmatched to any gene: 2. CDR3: CASRGTSGGSTDTQYF. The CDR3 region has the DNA TGTGCCAGCAGGGGGACTAGCGGGGGAAGCACAGATACGCAGTATTTT.

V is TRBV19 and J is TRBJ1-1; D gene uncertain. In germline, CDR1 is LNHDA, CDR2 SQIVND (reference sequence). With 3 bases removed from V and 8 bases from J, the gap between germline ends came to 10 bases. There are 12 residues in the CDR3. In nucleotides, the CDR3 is TGTGCCAGTAGTATTCTAGCCAGCGAAGCTTTCTTT. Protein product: CASSILASEAFF.

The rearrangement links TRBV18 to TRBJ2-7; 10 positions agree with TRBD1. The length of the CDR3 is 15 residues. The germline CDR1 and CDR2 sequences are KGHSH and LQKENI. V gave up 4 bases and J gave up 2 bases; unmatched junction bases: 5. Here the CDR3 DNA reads TGTGCCAGCTCACTCCGGGACAGGGGTCCCTACGAGCAGTACTTC. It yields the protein CASSLRDRGPYEQYF.

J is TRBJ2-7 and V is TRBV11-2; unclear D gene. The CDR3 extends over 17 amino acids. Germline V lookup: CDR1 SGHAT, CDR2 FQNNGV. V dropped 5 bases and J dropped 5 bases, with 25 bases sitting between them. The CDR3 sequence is CASSKSPLASLGNEQYF. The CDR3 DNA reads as TGTGCCAGCAGCAAATCCCCCCTTGCCTCCCTAGGCAACGAGCAGTACTTC. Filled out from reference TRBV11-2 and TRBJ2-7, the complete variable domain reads EAGVAQSPRYKIIEKRQSVAFWCNPISGHATLYWYQQILGQGPKLLIQFQNNGVVDDSQLPKDRFSAERLKGVDSTLKIQPAKLEDSAVYLCASSKSPLASLGNEQYFGPGTRLTVT.